This TCR beta chain is drawn from a study of shared clonotypes between healthy human individuals. Study details: Per donor, three plates held CD4 naive cells, three held CD4 memory, two held CD8 naive and one held CD8 memory.

Recent vaccinations or acute infections were absent in the healthy HIV-negative adult donors. To note about this clone: Antigen specificity is unknown.

The germline V gene has CDR1 SGHTS and CDR2 YDEGEE. Trimming cost V 4 bases and J 3 bases, with 5 bases left between them. The CDR3 spans 11 residues. Authors' methods: Filtering differed because ImmunoSEQ produced junction-only sequences that carried no quality scores. Libraries were prepared by immunoSEQ multiplex PCR; TCRdb keeps only in-frame clonotypes and omits some of them. Clonal size and the V and J genes are those of that table, whereas D and trimming came from the DNA. The sample shows 2 million to 2.5 million clones, approximately 94% of them seen only once. Study-level results: Among donors, sharing of clonotypes was expected to be affected by sequencing depth.

This receptor was obtained from a man between 18 and 35 years old in good health. Sequencing was done on a sample of naive CD4+ T cells sorted from blood. Regarding subset: CD45RA+ positively selected. The V gene is TRBV5-8, the J gene TRBJ2-7; no clear D. CDR3: CASSPDYEQYF. CDR3 coding DNA: TGTGCCAGCAGCCCCGACTACGAGCAGTACTTC. Full variable domain (outside the CDR3, taken from reference TRBV5-8 and TRBJ2-7): EAGVTQSPTHLIKTRGQQATLRCSPISGHTSVYWYQQALGLGLQFLLWYDEGEERNRGNFPPRFSGRQFPNYSSELNVNALELEDSALYLCASSPDYEQYFGPGTRLTVT.